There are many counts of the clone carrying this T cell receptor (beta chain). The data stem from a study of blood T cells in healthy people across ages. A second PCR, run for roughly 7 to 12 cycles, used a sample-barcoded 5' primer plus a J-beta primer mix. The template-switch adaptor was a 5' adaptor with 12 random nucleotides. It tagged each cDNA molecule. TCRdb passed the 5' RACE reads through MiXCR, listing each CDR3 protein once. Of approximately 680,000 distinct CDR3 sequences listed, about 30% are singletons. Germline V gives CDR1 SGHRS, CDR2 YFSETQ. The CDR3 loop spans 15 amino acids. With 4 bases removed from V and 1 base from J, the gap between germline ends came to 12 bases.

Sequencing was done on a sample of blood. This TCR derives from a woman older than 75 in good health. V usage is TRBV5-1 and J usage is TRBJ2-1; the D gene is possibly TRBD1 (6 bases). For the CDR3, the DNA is TGCGCCAGCAGCGCGACTACAGGGTCCTACAATGAGCAGTTCTTC. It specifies CASSATTGSYNEQFF.